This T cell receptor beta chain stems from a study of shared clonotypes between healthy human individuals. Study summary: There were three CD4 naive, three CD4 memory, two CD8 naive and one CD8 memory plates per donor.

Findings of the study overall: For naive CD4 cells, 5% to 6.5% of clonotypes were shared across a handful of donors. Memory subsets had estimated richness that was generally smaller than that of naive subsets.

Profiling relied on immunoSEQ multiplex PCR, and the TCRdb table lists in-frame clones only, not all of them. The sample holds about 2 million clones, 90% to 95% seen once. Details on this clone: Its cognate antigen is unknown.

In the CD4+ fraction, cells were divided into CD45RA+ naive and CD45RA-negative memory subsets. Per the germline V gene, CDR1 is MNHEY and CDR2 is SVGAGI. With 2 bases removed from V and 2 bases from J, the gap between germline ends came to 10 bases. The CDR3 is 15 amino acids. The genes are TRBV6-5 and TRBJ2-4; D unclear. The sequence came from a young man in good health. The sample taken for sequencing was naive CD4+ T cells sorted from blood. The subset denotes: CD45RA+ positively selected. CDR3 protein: CASSYGYLTKNIQYF. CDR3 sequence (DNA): TGTGCCAGCAGTTACGGTTATTTGACCAAAAACATTCAGTACTTC.